This T cell receptor (beta chain) was identified during a study of blood T cell repertoires in COVID-19. Unmatched junction bases numbered 6, after V lost 3 bases and J lost 7 bases. The CDR3 runs 14 residues. Germline CDR1 reads MRHNA; CDR2 reads SNTAGT. Original analysis: It was from reference gene primer amplification that nucleated cell counts were estimated. Measured with immunoSEQ multiplex PCR; TCRdb has only the in-frame clones, and not every one. V and J calls and clone size come straight from that table; D and trimming were deduced from the DNA. This sample has about 140,000 clones, with almost 80% found just once.

This receptor was taken from a woman aged 50 to 60 who had recovered from COVID-19. The sample consisted of PBMCs or T cells enriched from blood (not recorded which). The gene calls are TRBV6-4 and TRBJ1-5; 7 bases line up with TRBD1. The CDR3 coding sequence is TGTGCCAGCAGTGAAGAGGGGGCAGGCCAGCCCCAGCATTTT. This gives the protein CASSEEGAGQPQHF.